These 27 T cell receptor beta chains were sequenced from one sample in a study of cytomegalovirus exposure and HLA in healthy donors. Here immunoSEQ multiplex PCR was the method, and the copy in TCRdb shows in-frame clones only, minus some. The table shows 75,000 to 95,000 clones, with roughly 97% occurring only once. Sequenced material: PBMCs. Receptor source: a man between 18 and 35 years old in good health and CMV-seronegative.

The CDR3 region is CASSNSRARVNTEAFF. The CDR3 DNA reads TGTGCCAGCAGCAACAGTCGGGCCAGGGTGAACACTGAAGCTTTCTTT. The genes are TRBV7-9 and TRBJ1-1, with D perhaps TRBD1 (5 bases). Germline V gives CDR1 SEHNR, CDR2 FQNEAQ (reference sequence). Trimming cost V 5 bases and J 0 bases, with 16 bases left between them. CDR3 length equals 16 residues.

The chain has TRBV30 and TRBJ2-2; 10 bases are a match to TRBD2. This CDR3 spans 15 amino acids. Germline V gene lookup returns CDR1 GTSNPN and CDR2 SVGIG (reference sequence). V trimming: 2 bases; J trimming: 6 bases; junction bases outside the gene matches: 6. In DNA form, the CDR3 reads TGTGCCTGGAGTCCCCTAGCGGGAGTCTCCGGGGAGCTGTTTTTT. Translated: CAWSPLAGVSGELFF.

The J gene is TRBJ1-4, the V gene TRBV4-1; D possibly corresponds to TRBD1 (6 bases). The CDR3 spans 15 residues. V was trimmed by 3 bases and J by 2 bases, leaving 10 bases between them. CDR1 is MGHRA and CDR2 is YSYEKL in the germline V gene. CDR3 loop: CASSQRTDTNEKLFF. The CDR3 DNA sequence: TGCGCCAGCAGCCAGCGGACAGACACTAATGAAAAACTGTTTTTT.

As for this clone: Because the CDR3's place on the DNA is in doubt, the DNA is left out and the CDR3 is given as listed by TCRdb. The genes are TRBV12-2 and TRBJ2-7; the DNA was not used to check the table's D call, TRBD2. TRBV12-2 represents a pseudogene. The CDR3 adds up to 16 amino acids, both ends counted. This CDR3 reads CASRLSWAGGSYEQYV.

The V gene is TRBV6-6, the J gene TRBJ2-5; 7 positions match TRBD1. Germline V CDR1 and CDR2: MNHNY, SVGAGI (reference sequence). This CDR3 spans 15 amino acids. The J segment lost 1 base and the V segment lost 7 bases, leaving 9 bases of the junction unmatched. The CDR3: CASTKTGLGQETQYF. For the CDR3, the DNA is TGTGCCAGCACAAAGACAGGGTTGGGCCAAGAGACCCAGTACTTC.

The chain recombines TRBV9 with TRBJ2-1; tentatively, D is TRBD1 (6 bases). Trimming took off 3 bases at V and 4 bases at J, with 11 bases between the two ends. Germline CDR1 is SGDLS and CDR2 is YYNGEE. This CDR3 spans 14 amino acids. The CDR3 DNA is TGTGCCAGCAGCGCGCAGGGACAATACAATGAGCAGTTCTTC. Its protein is CASSAQGQYNEQFF.

This sequence joins TRBV7-9 and TRBJ2-1; TRBD2 aligns across 13 bases. The CDR3 has 16 residues. V was clipped by 5 bases and J by 5 bases; unmatched bases: 6. The germline V gene encodes CDR1 SEHNR and CDR2 FQNEAQ (reference sequence). CDR3 in amino acids: CASSTLAGGPHNEQFF. CDR3 nucleotides: TGTGCCAGCAGCACACTAGCGGGAGGGCCACACAATGAGCAGTTCTTC.

This clone was observed once. The chain couples TRBV9 to TRBJ2-1; 9 nucleotides line up with TRBD2. V shed 0 bases and J 10 bases; nucleotides not matched to a gene: 5. The CDR3 loop spans 14 amino acids. Germline V CDR1 and CDR2: SGDLS, YYNGEE. DNA of the CDR3: TGTGCCAGCAGCGTAGAGACTAGCGGAAAGGAGCAGTTCTTC. It translates to CASSVETSGKEQFF.

This chain joins TRBV10-2 and TRBJ1-3; tentatively, D is TRBD1 (5 bases). CDR1 WSHSY and CDR2 SAAADI come from the germline V gene. V was cut by 5 bases and J by 4 bases, with 15 bases left in between. CDR3 length: 15 residues. The CDR3 here is CASSPGQQSGNTIYF. CDR3 DNA sequence: TGCGCCAGCAGTCCAGGGCAGCAGTCAGGAAACACCATATATTTT.

The chain recombines TRBV11-2 with TRBJ2-2; 7 nucleotides align to TRBD1. The V gene end was trimmed by 3 bases and the J gene end by 0 bases; junction bases not matched to a gene: 1. The CDR3 has 15 residues. Germline values: CDR1 SGHAT, CDR2 FQNNGV. As DNA, the CDR3 is TGTGCCAGCAGCTTGGGGACAGCGAACACCGGGGAGCTGTTTTTT. Encoded protein: CASSLGTANTGELFF.

The chain has TRBV5-1 and TRBJ2-1, with 7 bases fitting TRBD2. Unmatched junction bases numbered 6, after V lost 4 bases and J lost 2 bases. The CDR3 is made up of 15 amino acids. Germline CDR1 is SGHRS and CDR2 is YFSETQ. CDR3 nucleotides: TGCGCCAGCAGCAAAGAGGGAGGGACCTACAATGAGCAGTTCTTC. The encoded protein is CASSKEGGTYNEQFF. The full variable domain, completed using reference TRBV5-1 and TRBJ2-1, is KAGVTQTPRYLIKTRGQQVTLSCSPISGHRSVSWYQQTPGQGLQFLFEYFSETQRNKGNFPGRFSGRQFSNSRSEMNVSTLELGDSALYLCASSKEGGTYNEQFFGPGTRLTVL.

A remark on this clone: The same CDR3 arises from other DNA sequences in this sample as well. The gene calls are TRBV9 and TRBJ2-1; 10 bases are a match to TRBD2. V shed 0 bases, J shed 4 bases, and the junction held 1 base outside the gene matches. Germline lookup yields CDR1 SGDLS and CDR2 YYNGEE. The CDR3 loop spans 15 amino acids. For the CDR3, the DNA is TGTGCCAGCAGCGTAGGAGCGGGAGGGTACAATGAGCAGTTCTTC. This codes for CASSVGAGGYNEQFF.

This clone was counted once. The rearrangement links TRBV7-9 to TRBJ1-2; 8 bases align to TRBD1. This CDR3 region has 13 residues. V shed 5 bases, J shed 6 bases, and the junction held 5 bases outside the gene matches. Germline lookup yields CDR1 SEHNR and CDR2 FQNEAQ (reference sequence). The CDR3 nucleotides read TGTGCCAGCAGCCAGCAGGGGGCGGATGGCTACACCTTC. It is translated as CASSQQGADGYTF.

The V call is TRBV9, the J call TRBJ2-4; 9 nucleotides align to TRBD1. This CDR3 contains 14 residues. CDR1 is SGDLS and CDR2 is YYNGEE in the germline V gene. V lost 3 bases and J lost 5; bases outside the gene matches: 3. The CDR3 reads CASSAGTGQNIQYF. The CDR3 DNA sequence: TGTGCCAGCAGCGCTGGGACAGGGCAAAACATTCAGTACTTC.

The count of this clone is one. The rearrangement uses TRBV6-5 and TRBJ1-4; 11 bases fit TRBD1. With V trimmed by 0 bases and J by 7 bases, 4 bases remained unmatched. This CDR3 contains 16 residues. Germline-derived CDR1 and CDR2 are MNHEY and SVGAGI. CDR3 in DNA: TGTGCCAGCAGTTACTCGAGTGGACAGGGGGCTGAAAAACTGTTTTTT. Protein: CASSYSSGQGAEKLFF.

This rearrangement joins TRBV27 to TRBJ2-7; TRBD2 aligns across 9 bases. Trimming at V came to 3 bases and at J to 7 bases, leaving 10 bases not matched to a gene. The CDR3 loop spans 15 amino acids. Germline assignment: CDR1 MNHEY and CDR2 SMNVEV (reference sequence). CDR3 sequence reads: CASSFVAGDRYEQYF. In DNA form, the CDR3 reads TGTGCCAGCAGTTTTGTAGCGGGAGATCGGTATGAGCAGTACTTC.

The chain carries TRBV27 and TRBJ2-3; D is unclear. Per the germline V gene, CDR1 is MNHEY and CDR2 is SMNVEV (reference sequence). This CDR3 has 15 residues. Trimming took off 2 bases at V and 2 bases at J, with 11 bases between the two ends. The CDR3: CASSLGPFITDTQYF. The CDR3 bases are TGTGCCAGCAGTTTAGGCCCCTTTATCACAGATACGCAGTATTTT.

The chain joins TRBV27 to TRBJ1-2; 9 bases agree with TRBD1. J was trimmed by 4 bases and V by 5 bases; bases with no gene match: 11. This CDR3 comprises 16 residues. Germline V gene data show CDR1 as MNHEY and CDR2 as SMNVEV (reference sequence). CDR3 coding DNA: TGTGCCAGCAGTCAGCTCGGGACAGGGTCCATCTATGGCTACACCTTC. It codes for CASSQLGTGSIYGYTF.

This clone was counted a single time. The chain couples TRBV6-5 to TRBJ2-1, with 8 bases lining up with TRBD1. V dropped 2 bases and J dropped 4; count of bases not matched to a gene: 7. The CDR3 length is 16 residues. The germline V gene has CDR1 MNHEY and CDR2 SVGAGI. This CDR3 is CASSYLPGQAYNEQFF. The CDR3 bases are TGTGCCAGCAGTTACCTACCGGGACAGGCTTACAATGAGCAGTTCTTC.

The chain joins TRBV5-1 to TRBJ1-1; D is possibly TRBD1 (5 bases). Germline V gene lookup returns CDR1 SGHRS and CDR2 YFSETQ. V shed 4 bases and J shed 5 bases, with 18 bases lying between them. CDR3 length: 15 residues. CDR3 DNA: TGCGCCAGCAGCGTAGCCGGGACTCTAACAACTGAAGCTTTCTTT. Translating gives CASSVAGTLTTEAFF.

The chain has TRBV2 and TRBJ2-3; maybe TRBD2 (6 bases). CDR1 and CDR2 (germline): SNHLY, FYNNEI. The germline V and J ends were trimmed by 8 bases and 2 bases, with 14 bases remaining between them. The CDR3 totals 14 residues. The CDR3 nucleotides are TGTGCCAGCCTGCTCCGGGAGATCACAGATACGCAGTATTTT. It specifies CASLLREITDTQYF.

This clone was recorded once. This chain joins TRBV7-3 and TRBJ2-1; no reliable D call. Germline values: CDR1 SGHTA, CDR2 FQGTGA. This CDR3 contains 14 residues. V shed 2 bases and J shed 2 bases, with 7 bases lying between them. The CDR3 nucleotides are TGTGCCAGCAGCTTACTGTCTACCTACAATGAGCAGTTCTTC. As protein: CASSLLSTYNEQFF.

This sequence joins TRBV6-5 and TRBJ1-5; perhaps TRBD1 as D (5 bases). V shed 6 bases and J shed 1 base, with 13 bases lying between them. Germline-derived CDR1 and CDR2 are MNHEY and SVGAGI. The CDR3 totals 15 residues. The DNA for the CDR3 is TGTGCCAGCAGCCCAGCTACAGGAAGCAATCAGCCCCAGCATTTT. This codes for CASSPATGSNQPQHF.

The chain couples TRBV20-1 to TRBJ1-4, with D unclear. CDR3 length: 11 residues. Germline CDR1 reads DFQATT; CDR2 reads SNEGSKA (reference sequence). Between the trimmed V and J ends, which lost 1 base and 8 bases, there was a span of 5 bases. CDR3 coding DNA: TGCAGTGCTAGAGGGAGCGAAAAACTGTTTTTT. It codes for CSARGSEKLFF.

V is TRBV10-2 and J is TRBJ2-7; D is perhaps TRBD1 (6 bases). V was shortened by 8 bases and J by 3 bases, with 11 bases between the two germline ends. Per germline, CDR1 WSHSY and CDR2 SAAADI. The CDR3 runs to 12 residues. Here the CDR3 DNA reads TGCGCCAGCCGGGACAAGGACTACGAGCAGTACTTC. Its translation is CASRDKDYEQYF.

The chain employs TRBV4-1 and TRBJ2-7, with TRBD1 as a possible D gene (5 bases). CDR1 is MGHRA and CDR2 is YSYEKL in the germline V gene. Trimming pared 2 bases from V and 3 bases from J, leaving 20 bases between. The CDR3 has 17 residues. CDR3 DNA sequence: TGCGCCAGCAGCCAATGGAGTAAAGGGGCCCCCGTCTACGAGCAGTACTTC. It translates to CASSQWSKGAPVYEQYF.

This clone appeared once. V is TRBV6-1 and J is TRBJ2-1; tentative D call: TRBD2 (5 bases). The length of the CDR3 is 15 residues. Trimming shortened V by 8 bases and J by 1 base, and 15 bases separated the two germline ends. Germline V CDR1 and CDR2: MNHNS, SASEGT. The CDR3 DNA sequence: TGTGCCAGCCTCGTTGAGCGGCGGTCCTACAATGAGCAGTTCTTC. This sequence encodes CASLVERRSYNEQFF.